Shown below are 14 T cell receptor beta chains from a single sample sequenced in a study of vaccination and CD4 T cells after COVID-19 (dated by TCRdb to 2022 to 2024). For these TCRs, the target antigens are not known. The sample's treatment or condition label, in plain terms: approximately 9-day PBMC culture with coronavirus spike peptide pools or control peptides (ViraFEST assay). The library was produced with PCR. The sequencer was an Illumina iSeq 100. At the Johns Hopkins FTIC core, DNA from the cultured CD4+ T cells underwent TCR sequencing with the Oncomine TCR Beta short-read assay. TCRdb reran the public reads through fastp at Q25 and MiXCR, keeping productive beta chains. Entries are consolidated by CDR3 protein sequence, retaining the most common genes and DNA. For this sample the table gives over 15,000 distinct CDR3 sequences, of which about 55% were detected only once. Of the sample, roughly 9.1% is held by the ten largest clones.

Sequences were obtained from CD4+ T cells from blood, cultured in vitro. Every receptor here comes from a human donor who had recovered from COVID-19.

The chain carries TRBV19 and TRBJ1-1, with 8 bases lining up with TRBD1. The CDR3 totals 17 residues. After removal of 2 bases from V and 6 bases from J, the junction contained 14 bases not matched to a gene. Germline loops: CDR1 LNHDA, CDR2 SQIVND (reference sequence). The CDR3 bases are TGTGCCAGTAGTATACTCGCGGACAGGGTATATCCCCCTGAAGCTTTCTTT. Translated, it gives CASSILADRVYPPEAFF.

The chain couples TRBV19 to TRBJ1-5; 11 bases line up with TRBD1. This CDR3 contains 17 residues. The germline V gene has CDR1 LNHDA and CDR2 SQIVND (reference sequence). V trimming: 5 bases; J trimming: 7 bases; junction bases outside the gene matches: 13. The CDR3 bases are TGTGCCAGTAGTCAAGACCCCGGGACAGGGGGTAAACAGCCCCAGCATTTT. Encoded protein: CASSQDPGTGGKQPQHF. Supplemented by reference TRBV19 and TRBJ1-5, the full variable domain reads DGGITQSPKYLFRKEGQNVTLSCEQNLNHDAMYWYRQDPGQGLRLIYYSQIVNDFQKGDIAEGYSVSREKKESFPLTVTSAQKNPTAFYLCASSQDPGTGGKQPQHFGDGTRLSIL.

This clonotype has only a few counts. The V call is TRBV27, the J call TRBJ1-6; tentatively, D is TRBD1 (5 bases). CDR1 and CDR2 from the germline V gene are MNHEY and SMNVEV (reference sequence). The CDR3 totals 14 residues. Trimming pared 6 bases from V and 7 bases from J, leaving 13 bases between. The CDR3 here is CASRSQGWNSPLHF. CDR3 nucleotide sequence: TGTGCCAGCAGGTCTCAGGGTTGGAATTCACCCCTCCACTTT.

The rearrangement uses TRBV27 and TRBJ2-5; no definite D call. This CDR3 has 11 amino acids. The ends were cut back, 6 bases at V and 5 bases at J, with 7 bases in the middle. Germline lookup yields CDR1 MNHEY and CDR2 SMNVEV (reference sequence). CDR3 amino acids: CASRIGETQYF. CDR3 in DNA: TGTGCCAGCAGGATTGGGGAGACCCAGTACTTC.

In DNA, the CDR3 is TGTGCCAGCAGCCCCCAGCCGTGGGGCCCAGGCTCCTACAATGAGCAGTTCTTC. Its protein product is CASSPQPWGPGSYNEQFF. The chain carries TRBV7-8 and TRBJ2-1, with D possibly TRBD1 on 5 matching bases. Germline lookup yields CDR1 SGHVS and CDR2 FQNEAQ. The V end lost 5 bases, the J end lost 0 bases, and 20 bases lay between the germline ends. The CDR3 runs to 18 residues.

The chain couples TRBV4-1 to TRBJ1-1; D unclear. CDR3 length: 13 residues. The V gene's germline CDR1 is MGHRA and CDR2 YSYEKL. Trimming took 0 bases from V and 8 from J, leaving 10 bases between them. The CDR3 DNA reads TGCGCCAGCAGCCAAGATAGGGCGGGGGAAGCTTTCTTT. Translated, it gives CASSQDRAGEAFF.

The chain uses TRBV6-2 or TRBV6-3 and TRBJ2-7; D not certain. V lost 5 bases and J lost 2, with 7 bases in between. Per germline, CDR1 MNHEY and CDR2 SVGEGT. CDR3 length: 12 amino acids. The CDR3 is CASSLFTYEQYF. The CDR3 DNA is TGTGCCAGCAGTCTATTTACCTACGAGCAGTACTTC.

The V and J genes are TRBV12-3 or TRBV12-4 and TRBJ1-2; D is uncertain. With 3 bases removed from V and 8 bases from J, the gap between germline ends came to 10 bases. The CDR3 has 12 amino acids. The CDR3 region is CASSLMGMGYTF. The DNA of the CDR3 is TGTGCCAGCAGTTTGATGGGGATGGGCTACACCTTC.

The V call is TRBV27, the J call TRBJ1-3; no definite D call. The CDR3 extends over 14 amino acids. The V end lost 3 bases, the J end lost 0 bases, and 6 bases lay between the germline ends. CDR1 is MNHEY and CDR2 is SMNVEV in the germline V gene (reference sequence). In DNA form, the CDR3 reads TGTGCCAGCAGTTTGTGGGGCTCTGGAAACACCATATATTTT. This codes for CASSLWGSGNTIYF.

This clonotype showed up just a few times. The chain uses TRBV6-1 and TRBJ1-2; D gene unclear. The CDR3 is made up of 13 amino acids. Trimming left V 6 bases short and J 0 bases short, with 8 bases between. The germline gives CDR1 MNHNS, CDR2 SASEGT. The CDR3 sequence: CASSPGANYGYTF. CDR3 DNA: TGTGCCAGCAGCCCGGGAGCTAACTATGGCTACACCTTC.

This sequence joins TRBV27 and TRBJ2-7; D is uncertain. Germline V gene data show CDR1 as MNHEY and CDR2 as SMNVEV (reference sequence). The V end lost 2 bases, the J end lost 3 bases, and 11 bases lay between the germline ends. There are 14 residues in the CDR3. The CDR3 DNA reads TGTGCCAGCAGTTTACGTGGGCCTCACTACGAGCAGTACTTC. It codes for CASSLRGPHYEQYF.

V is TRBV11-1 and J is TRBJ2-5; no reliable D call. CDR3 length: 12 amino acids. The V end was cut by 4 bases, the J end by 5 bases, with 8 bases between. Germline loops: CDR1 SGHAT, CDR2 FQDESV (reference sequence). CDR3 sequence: CASSSYGETQYF. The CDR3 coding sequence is TGTGCCAGCAGCTCCTATGGGGAGACCCAGTACTTC.

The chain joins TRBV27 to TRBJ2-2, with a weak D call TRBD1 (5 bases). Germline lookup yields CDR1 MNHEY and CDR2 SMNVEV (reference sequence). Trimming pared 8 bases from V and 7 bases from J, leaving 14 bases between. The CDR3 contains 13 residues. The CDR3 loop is CASGQGHGGELFF. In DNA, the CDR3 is TGTGCCAGCGGTCAGGGCCATGGCGGGGAGCTGTTTTTT.

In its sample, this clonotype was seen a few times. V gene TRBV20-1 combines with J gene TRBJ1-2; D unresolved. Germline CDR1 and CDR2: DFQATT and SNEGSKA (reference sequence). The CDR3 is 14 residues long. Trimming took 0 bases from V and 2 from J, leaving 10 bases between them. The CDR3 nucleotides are TGCAGTGCTAGAGATACCCGGGCCAACTATGGCTACACCTTC. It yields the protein CSARDTRANYGYTF.